This T cell receptor beta chain was obtained from a study of cytomegalovirus exposure and HLA in healthy donors. Only in-frame clones appear in the TCRdb table, and some are missing; sequencing was by immunoSEQ multiplex PCR. This repertoire shows roughly 310,000 clones, over 75% found once; its top ten account for approximately 0.9%. CDR3 length: 15 amino acids. Germline V gives CDR1 ENHRY, CDR2 SYGVKD. V lost 3 bases, J lost 4 bases, and 12 bases lay in between. The receptor was derived from a man aged 30 to 39 in good health and CMV-seronegative. J is TRBJ1-4 and V is TRBV10-3; D perhaps matches TRBD1 (6 bases). The sequencing input was PBMCs. In DNA form, the CDR3 reads TGTGCCATCAGTGAAGAAGGACAGTATAATGAAAAACTGTTTTTT. It encodes CAISEEGQYNEKLFF.